The 21 T cell receptor beta chains below were found in one sample sequenced in a study of vaccination effects on CD4 cells after COVID-19. TCRdb keeps only in-frame clones here, not all; method: immunoSEQ multiplex PCR. The sample lists some 66,000 clones, 65% to 80% occurring once. These TCRs' antigens remain unknown. Cells that had been cultured for about 10 days were the source of isolated CD4+ T cells. The cohort was immunized with two doses of either the BNT162b2 or mRNA-1273 vaccine. The material sequenced was CD4+ T cells from PBMCs cultured without peptide, taken after COVID-19 vaccination. The receptor set was obtained from a human donor who received a COVID-19 vaccine.

V usage is TRBV4-1 and J usage is TRBJ1-4; D is undetermined. The CDR3 sequence is 15 residues long. Trimming shortened V by 3 bases and J by 4 bases, and 12 bases separated the two germline ends. The V gene's germline CDR1 is MGHRA and CDR2 YSYEKL. The CDR3 loop is CASSHPGGNNEKLFF. DNA for the CDR3: TGCGCCAGCAGCCACCCGGGTGGGAATAATGAAAAACTGTTTTTT.

V usage is TRBV6-5 and J usage is TRBJ2-3; D may match TRBD1 or TRBD2 (5 bases each). Germline V gives CDR1 MNHEY, CDR2 SVGAGI. Trimming took off 6 bases at V and 2 bases at J, with 15 bases between the two ends. The CDR3 is 15 residues long. The CDR3 region has the DNA TGTGCCAGCAGCTTACGGGACGGACTCACAGATACGCAGTATTTT. Translation: CASSLRDGLTDTQYF.

The rearrangement joins TRBV5-6 to TRBJ2-3; D uncertain. The CDR3 runs 16 residues. Germline V lookup: CDR1 SGHDT, CDR2 YYEEEE. The V and J ends lost 4 bases and 4 bases respectively, with 19 bases between them. CDR3 loop: CASSTSRLRSADTQYF. The CDR3 bases are TGTGCCAGCAGCACCTCAAGGTTGAGATCTGCAGATACGCAGTATTTT.

The chain couples TRBV4-1 to TRBJ1-2; 7 bases align to TRBD1. CDR3 length equals 16 residues. Germline-derived CDR1 and CDR2 are MGHRA and YSYEKL. Unmatched junction bases numbered 9, after V lost 1 base and J lost 4 bases. The CDR3 coding sequence is TGCGCCAGCAGCCAAGTAGGGGAAGGGGGCGCCTATGGCTACACCTTC. This sequence encodes CASSQVGEGGAYGYTF.

CDR3 nucleotides: TGCGCCAGCAGTGAGTCGAGTCTCGGGGAGCGGCGCACCATATATTTT. Residues: CASSESSLGERRTIYF. The rearrangement links TRBV10-1 to TRBJ1-3; the D is unclear. CDR3 length equals 16 residues. Germline assignment: CDR1 WNHNN and CDR2 SYGVQD (reference sequence). V lost 0 bases and J 9 bases, leaving 18 bases between the germline ends.

The gene calls are TRBV10-2 and TRBJ2-5, with a possible D match to TRBD1 (6 bases). Germline V gene sequence: CDR1 WSHSY, CDR2 SAAADI. The CDR3 extends over 15 amino acids. V lost 5 bases and J lost 2, with 15 bases in between. The CDR3, as DNA: TGCGCCAGCAGTAAAAAAACAGGGCCACAAGAGACCCAGTACTTC. Translating gives CASSKKTGPQETQYF.

The chain joins TRBV11-2 to TRBJ2-1; tentative D call: TRBD2 (6 bases). This CDR3 has 16 residues. Germline CDR1 is SGHAT and CDR2 is FQNNGV. V lost 2 bases to trimming and J lost 0 bases, with 11 bases between them. As DNA, the CDR3 is TGTGCCAGCAGCTTAATACGGGGGAACTCCTACAATGAGCAGTTCTTC. This codes for CASSLIRGNSYNEQFF.

This clone came up a few times. The rearrangement uses TRBV11-3 and TRBJ2-1; D might be TRBD2 (5 bases). The CDR3 contains 13 residues. Germline CDR1 is SGHNT and CDR2 is YENEEA. V lost 3 bases to trimming and J lost 6 bases, with 9 bases between them. The CDR3 region is CASSLFRGNEQFF. CDR3 nucleotides: TGTGCCAGCAGCTTGTTCCGGGGCAATGAGCAGTTCTTC.

V and J are TRBV19 and TRBJ1-5; D gene unclear. Looked up from germline, CDR1 is LNHDA and CDR2 is SQIVND (reference sequence). The V end was cut by 2 bases, the J end by 7 bases, with 9 bases between. The CDR3 has 13 amino acids. The DNA for the CDR3 is TGTGCCAGTAGTATATACGGGAGGCAGCCCCAGCATTTT. This translates into CASSIYGRQPQHF.

V is TRBV5-1 and J is TRBJ2-1; 12 nucleotides align to TRBD2. V trimming: 4 bases; J trimming: 7 bases; junction bases outside the gene matches: 12. This CDR3 has 17 residues. Germline-derived CDR1 and CDR2 are SGHRS and YFSETQ. The CDR3 spells CASSPYPLAGGLNEQFF. DNA for the CDR3: TGCGCCAGCAGCCCCTACCCTCTAGCGGGGGGGCTGAATGAGCAGTTCTTC. The entire variable domain, with the rest obtained from reference TRBV5-1 and TRBJ2-1, is as follows: KAGVTQTPRYLIKTRGQQVTLSCSPISGHRSVSWYQQTPGQGLQFLFEYFSETQRNKGNFPGRFSGRQFSNSRSEMNVSTLELGDSALYLCASSPYPLAGGLNEQFFGPGTRLTVL.

The chain uses TRBV28 and TRBJ2-3; TRBD2 matches at 9 bases. Germline V gene data show CDR1 as MDHEN and CDR2 as SYDVKM. The CDR3 consists of 15 residues. V shed 3 bases and J 1 base; nucleotides not matched to a gene: 2. This CDR3 is CASSFQRGGTDTQYF. CDR3 sequence (DNA): TGTGCCAGCAGTTTCCAGCGGGGGGGCACAGATACGCAGTATTTT. Full variable domain (outside the CDR3, taken from reference TRBV28 and TRBJ2-3): DVKVTQSSRYLVKRTGEKVFLECVQDMDHENMFWYRQDPGLGLRLIYFSYDVKMKEKGDIPEGYSVSREKKERFSLILESASTNQTSMYLCASSFQRGGTDTQYFGPGTRLTVL.

The CDR3 bases are TGCGCCAGCAGCAAACAGGGTTTTCCCTACAATGAGCAGTTCTTC. Its translation is CASSKQGFPYNEQFF. The V and J genes are TRBV5-1 and TRBJ2-1, with a tentative D call TRBD1 (6 bases). The CDR3 length is 15 residues. V was cut by 4 bases and J by 2 bases, with 13 bases left in between. CDR1 and CDR2 (germline): SGHRS, YFSETQ.

V gene TRBV5-6 combines with J gene TRBJ2-7, with no clear D. V was trimmed by 0 bases and J by 1 base, leaving 11 bases between them. Germline V gene data show CDR1 as SGHDT and CDR2 as YYEEEE. This CDR3 is built from 15 residues. CDR3 DNA: TGTGCCAGCAGCTTGGCCGGGTCGACATCCTACGAGCAGTACGTC. It encodes CASSLAGSTSYEQYV.

The chain links TRBV27 to TRBJ2-7; 8 nucleotides align to TRBD1. The germline gives CDR1 MNHEY, CDR2 SMNVEV (reference sequence). This CDR3 contains 13 residues. V lost 2 bases to trimming and J lost 9 bases; unmatched junction nucleotides: 6. CDR3 nucleotide sequence: TGTGCCAGCAGTTTACTCAGGGGGCCTGGGCAGTACGTC. Residues: CASSLLRGPGQYV.

A single count supports this clone. This rearrangement joins TRBV7-3 to TRBJ2-6, with 10 positions matching TRBD1. The J segment lost 0 bases and the V segment lost 5 bases, leaving 7 bases of the junction unmatched. Germline V gene sequence: CDR1 SGHTA, CDR2 FQGTGA. The CDR3 length is 18 residues. The CDR3 DNA follows: TGTGCCAGCAGCCGACCCGGACAGGGGGTCTCTGGGGCCAACGTCCTGACTTTC. Its translation is CASSRPGQGVSGANVLTF.

The chain employs TRBV6-4 and TRBJ1-5; D unclear. The CDR3 is 13 residues long. Germline V CDR1 and CDR2: MRHNA, SNTAGT. V lost 3 bases and J 6 bases, leaving 9 bases between the germline ends. The chain's CDR3 is CASSEQWGQPQHF. The CDR3 nucleotides are TGTGCCAGCAGTGAACAGTGGGGTCAGCCCCAGCATTTT.

The chain joins TRBV14 to TRBJ2-2; D is unclear. The CDR3 has 18 amino acids. Germline CDR1 and CDR2: SGHDN and FVKESK. Deletions cut 0 bases from V and 2 bases from J, with 16 bases between. CDR3 sequence (DNA): TGTGCCAGCAGCCAAGATTATTCTTCAGCGTACAACACCGGGGAGCTGTTTTTT. This encodes CASSQDYSSAYNTGELFF.

CDR3 sequence reads: CASSLTGRDEKLFF. The CDR3 nucleotides are TGTGCCAGCAGCTTGACAGGGCGGGACGAAAAACTGTTTTTT. The chain employs TRBV11-1 and TRBJ1-4; 7 nucleotides align to TRBD1. J lost 8 bases, V lost 3 bases, and 6 bases had no gene match. CDR3 length equals 14 residues. Germline loops: CDR1 SGHAT, CDR2 FQDESV (reference sequence).

V gene TRBV28 combines with J gene TRBJ1-1; a weak D match, TRBD1 (6 bases). The ends were cut back, 10 bases at V and 1 base at J, with 13 bases in the middle. Germline assignment: CDR1 MDHEN and CDR2 SYDVKM. The CDR3 is made up of 13 amino acids. The CDR3 loop is CATRWTENTEAFF. CDR3 nucleotide sequence: TGTGCCACCCGTTGGACAGAGAACACTGAAGCTTTCTTT.

The V gene is TRBV3-1 (or the pseudogene TRBV3-2), the J gene TRBJ1-3; D not certain. Germline V gene lookup returns CDR1 LGHDT and CDR2 YNNKEL (reference sequence). This CDR3 is built from 12 residues. Trimming stripped 4 bases from V and 9 bases from J, with 10 bases between. This CDR3 reads CASSPGRPTIYF. The CDR3 bases are TGTGCCAGCAGCCCGGGTCGTCCCACCATATATTTT.

The chain carries TRBV5-1 and TRBJ2-3; D is unclear. The CDR3 sequence is 15 residues long. Germline-derived CDR1 and CDR2 are SGHRS and YFSETQ. The ends were cut back, 0 bases at V and 2 bases at J, with 10 bases in the middle. In DNA form, the CDR3 reads TGCGCCAGCAGCTTGGGGAACAGCAACACAGATACGCAGTATTTT. Protein sequence: CASSLGNSNTDTQYF.